Following are 32 T cell receptor beta chains from one sample sequenced in a study of cytomegalovirus exposure and HLA in healthy donors. The assay was immunoSEQ multiplex PCR, and TCRdb's table has in-frame clones only and misses some. The sample comprises 250,000 to 400,000 clones, around 90% of which are singletons, and over 1% rests with the top ten. Sequencing input: PBMCs. The receptor set was obtained from a woman between 25 and 40 years old in good health and CMV-seropositive.

The genes are TRBV18 and TRBJ1-4; D perhaps matches TRBD1 (6 bases). The CDR3 covers 16 residues. The germline gives CDR1 KGHSH, CDR2 LQKENI. V gave up 2 bases and J gave up 7 bases, with 17 bases separating them. The CDR3 spells CASSPSTGSAGEKLFF. DNA of the CDR3: TGTGCCAGCTCACCAAGTACAGGGTCGGCCGGTGAAAAACTGTTTTTT.

V gene TRBV19 combines with J gene TRBJ2-7, with a weak D call TRBD2 (6 bases). This CDR3 contains 15 residues. Trimming shortened V by 9 bases and J by 5 bases, and 23 bases separated the two germline ends. Germline V CDR1 and CDR2: LNHDA, SQIVND (reference sequence). In nucleotides, the CDR3 is TGTGCCAGCCAAGAGACTAGTAAAATCACCCACGAGCAGTACTTC. Translating it yields CASQETSKITHEQYF.

The chain couples TRBV5-1 to TRBJ2-1, with TRBD2 matching 8 bases. CDR3 length: 13 residues. V lost 4 bases and J lost 8; bases outside the gene matches: 5. CDR1 and CDR2 from the germline V gene are SGHRS and YFSETQ. The CDR3 loop is CASSQGLDYEQFF. CDR3 bases: TGCGCCAGCAGCCAGGGACTAGACTATGAGCAGTTCTTC.

V usage is TRBV30 and J usage is TRBJ1-3, with 7 bases identical to TRBD1. V lost 4 bases, J lost 0 bases, and 6 bases stayed unmatched. The germline gives CDR1 GTSNPN, CDR2 SVGIG (reference sequence). This CDR3 is built from 15 residues. CDR3 amino acids: CAWNWTGYSGNTIYF. DNA of the CDR3: TGTGCCTGGAACTGGACAGGCTACTCTGGAAACACCATATATTTT.

The CDR3 nucleotides read TGCGCCAGCAGCCAAGAATCAGGGGCGATTCCTTTCTTT. It specifies CASSQESGAIPFF. V usage is TRBV4-1 and J usage is TRBJ1-1; maybe TRBD1 (6 bases). The CDR3 extends over 13 amino acids. Trimming left V 0 bases short and J 12 bases short, with 14 bases between. CDR1 is MGHRA, CDR2 YSYEKL, per germline.

The J gene is TRBJ1-1, the V gene TRBV12-5; TRBD1 is a possible D gene (5 bases). The germline V gene encodes CDR1 LGHNT and CDR2 FRNRAP. Trimming removed 0 bases at V and 1 base at J, with 9 bases between. The CDR3 extends over 15 amino acids. CDR3: CASGLVAGRNTEAFF. The CDR3 nucleotides read TGTGCTAGTGGTTTGGTAGCAGGGAGGAACACTGAAGCTTTCTTT.

V usage is TRBV6-5 and J usage is TRBJ2-1; D may match TRBD1 or TRBD2 (5 bases each). V lost 8 bases and J 9 bases, leaving 20 bases between the germline ends. CDR1 is MNHEY and CDR2 is SVGAGI in the germline V gene. CDR3 size: 14 residues. CDR3 residues: CASFAAPSRGEQFF. The CDR3 DNA is TGTGCCAGCTTCGCGGCACCGTCGAGGGGTGAGCAGTTCTTC.

The chain has TRBV6-5 and TRBJ1-1, with D unclear. This CDR3 contains 15 residues. Trimming took off 8 bases at V and 2 bases at J, with 18 bases between the two ends. CDR1 MNHEY and CDR2 SVGAGI come from the germline V gene. This CDR3 is CASSPLRRGNTEAFF. The DNA of the CDR3 is TGTGCCAGCTCTCCCCTCCGACGGGGAAACACTGAAGCTTTCTTT.

A single count supports this clone. This chain connects TRBV4-1 to TRBJ1-3; tentative D call: TRBD1 (6 bases). The germline V gene has CDR1 MGHRA and CDR2 YSYEKL. The CDR3 runs 15 residues. Trimming pared 1 base from V and 8 bases from J, leaving 15 bases between. The CDR3 region is CASSQAGTLVDTIYF. The CDR3 DNA follows: TGCGCCAGCAGCCAAGCCGGGACATTGGTTGACACCATATATTTT.

V usage is TRBV18 and J usage is TRBJ1-1; D ambiguous. Per the germline V gene, CDR1 is KGHSH and CDR2 is LQKENI. The CDR3 length is 14 residues. V dropped 3 bases and J dropped 7 bases, with 15 bases sitting between them. For the CDR3, the DNA is TGTGCCAGCTCACCCCCCGGAGAAAGAGATGAAGCTTTCTTT. Translating it yields CASSPPGERDEAFF.

V gene TRBV15 combines with J gene TRBJ1-5; 11 positions agree with TRBD1. The CDR3 runs to 16 residues. From germline, CDR1 is LNHNV and CDR2 YYDKDF (reference sequence). V gave up 4 bases and J gave up 6 bases; unmatched junction bases: 8. CDR3 coding DNA: TGTGCCACCAGCACTGGACAGGGGGCATTCGGTCAGCCCCAGCATTTT. The encoded protein is CATSTGQGAFGQPQHF.

This chain joins TRBV7-3 and TRBJ2-7; unclear D gene. From germline, CDR1 is SGHTA and CDR2 FQGTGA. The CDR3 has 13 amino acids. Trimming removed 5 bases from V and 7 bases from J, with 15 bases in between. CDR3 sequence: CASSPSDVREQYF. Here the CDR3 DNA reads TGTGCCAGCAGCCCGTCAGACGTACGAGAGCAGTACTTC.

V usage is TRBV5-4 and J usage is TRBJ2-5; 8 bases map to TRBD1. The CDR3 is made up of 14 amino acids. Germline V gives CDR1 SGHNT, CDR2 YYREEE (reference sequence). With V trimmed by 0 bases and J by 3 bases, 1 base remained unmatched. The DNA for the CDR3 is TGTGCCAGCAGCTTGGGGACAGGGAAAGAGACCCAGTACTTC. It codes for CASSLGTGKETQYF.

This chain uses TRBV9 with TRBJ2-7; 7 bases agree with TRBD1. The V gene end was trimmed by 4 bases and the J gene end by 3 bases; junction bases not matched to a gene: 7. The CDR3 contains 14 residues. The germline V gene has CDR1 SGDLS and CDR2 YYNGEE. This CDR3 reads CASSKSGTDYEQYF. In DNA, the CDR3 is TGTGCCAGCAGCAAATCCGGGACAGACTACGAGCAGTACTTC. Full variable domain (missing parts from reference TRBV9 and TRBJ2-7): DSGVTQTPKHLITATGQRVTLRCSPRSGDLSVYWYQQSLDQGLQFLIQYYNGEERAKGNILERFSAQQFPDLHSELNLSSLELGDSALYFCASSKSGTDYEQYFGPGTRLTVT.

The chain has TRBV5-6 and TRBJ2-7; tentative D call: TRBD1 (6 bases). V was clipped by 4 bases and J by 0 bases, with 8 bases between them. CDR3 size: 13 residues. The V gene's germline CDR1 is SGHDT and CDR2 YYEEEE. CDR3 bases: TGTGCCAGCAGCCAACAGGGCTCCTACGAGCAGTACTTC. Translating gives CASSQQGSYEQYF.

The count of this clone is one. This sequence joins TRBV6-5 and TRBJ1-2; no definite D call. The length of the CDR3 is 14 residues. Germline CDR1 and CDR2: MNHEY and SVGAGI. V was pared by 4 bases and J by 7 bases, with 16 bases between. The CDR3 DNA sequence: TGTGCCAGCAGTTTTTTAAACCTCAGAGGTGGCTACACCTTC. Translation gives CASSFLNLRGGYTF.

This rearrangement joins TRBV28 to TRBJ2-5; possibly TRBD1 or TRBD2 for D (6 bases each). The CDR3 has 15 amino acids. Per the germline V gene, CDR1 is MDHEN and CDR2 is SYDVKM. V gave up 3 bases and J gave up 4 bases, with 15 bases separating them. As DNA, the CDR3 is TGTGCCAGCAGTTTTTCCCTAGGGGGGTTAGAGACCCAGTACTTC. Its protein product is CASSFSLGGLETQYF.

The chain joins TRBV2 to TRBJ2-7; D gene ambiguous. V was cut by 5 bases and J by 6 bases, with 14 bases left in between. From germline, CDR1 is SNHLY and CDR2 FYNNEI. The length of the CDR3 is 13 residues. CDR3 DNA sequence: TGTGCCAGCAGTTTGGGCCCCATTGGCGAGCAGTACTTC. This codes for CASSLGPIGEQYF.

The chain combines TRBV7-6 with TRBJ2-5; possible D gene TRBD2, 5 bases. This CDR3 is 13 amino acids long. V was trimmed by 3 bases and J by 5 bases, leaving 10 bases between them. The V gene's germline CDR1 is SGHVS and CDR2 FNYEAQ. The CDR3: CASSLTSGETQYF. The CDR3 nucleotides read TGTGCCAGCAGCTTGACGTCGGGGGAGACCCAGTACTTC.

This clone was seen just once. This chain joins TRBV6-5 and TRBJ2-1, with a possible D match to TRBD1 (6 bases). This CDR3 spans 15 amino acids. V was shortened by 1 base and J by 3 bases, with 10 bases between the two germline ends. Germline-derived CDR1 and CDR2 are MNHEY and SVGAGI. CDR3 sequence (DNA): TGTGCCAGCAGTTACTATCCGACAGGCTACAATGAGCAGTTCTTC. It yields the protein CASSYYPTGYNEQFF.

This rearrangement joins TRBV2 to TRBJ1-1; a weak D match, TRBD1 (5 bases). Trimming took 5 bases from V and 1 from J, leaving 8 bases between them. The CDR3 contains 13 residues. Germline CDR1 reads SNHLY; CDR2 reads FYNNEI. CDR3 DNA: TGTGCCAGCAGTTCCGACAGGAACACTGAAGCTTTCTTT. Translation: CASSSDRNTEAFF.

This clone was detected only a few times. The rearrangement links TRBV30 to TRBJ1-5; TRBD1 aligns across 10 bases. Looked up from germline, CDR1 is GTSNPN and CDR2 is SVGIG (reference sequence). Trimming took 2 bases from V and 7 from J; bases not matched to a gene: 8. The CDR3 is 15 residues long. For the CDR3, the DNA is TGTGCCTGGAGTACCGGGACAGGGGTCTCCCAGCCCCAGCATTTT. Translating it yields CAWSTGTGVSQPQHF.

The rearrangement links TRBV7-2 to TRBJ2-7; D gene ambiguous. Germline assignment: CDR1 SGHTA and CDR2 FQGNSA. V was pared by 3 bases and J by 2 bases, with 17 bases between. The CDR3 is 16 residues long. The CDR3 loop reads CASSFFPSALAYEQYF. The CDR3 DNA sequence: TGTGCCAGCAGCTTTTTTCCTTCCGCGCTGGCCTACGAGCAGTACTTC. Together with reference TRBV7-2 and TRBJ2-7, the CDR3 gives the full variable domain: GAGVSQSPSNKVTEKGKDVELRCDPISGHTALYWYRQSLGQGLEFLIYFQGNSAPDKSGLPSDRFSAERTGGSVSTLTIQRTQQEDSAVYLCASSFFPSALAYEQYFGPGTRLTVT.

The V and J genes are TRBV4-2 and TRBJ2-7; D is perhaps TRBD2 (6 bases). Per the germline V gene, CDR1 is LGHNA and CDR2 is YNFKEQ. CDR3 length: 14 amino acids. V lost 0 bases, J lost 3 bases, and 9 bases lay in between. CDR3 protein: CASSQDRTNYEQYF. The CDR3 DNA is TGTGCCAGCAGCCAAGATAGGACTAACTACGAGCAGTACTTC.

V and J are TRBV5-6 and TRBJ2-1; 10 bases are a match to TRBD2. V lost 4 bases, J lost 2 bases, and 3 bases stayed unmatched. Germline assignment: CDR1 SGHDT and CDR2 YYEEEE. There are 15 residues in the CDR3. The CDR3 DNA is TGTGCCAGCAGCACACTAGCGGGACCCTACAATGAGCAGTTCTTC. This sequence encodes CASSTLAGPYNEQFF.

This CDR3 reads CASSSVGNTIYF. Here the CDR3 DNA reads TGTGCCAGCAGCTCCGTTGGAAACACCATATATTTT. V and J are TRBV11-2 and TRBJ1-3; no reliable D call. The germline V and J ends were trimmed by 4 bases and 3 bases, with 4 bases remaining between them. Germline V CDR1 and CDR2: SGHAT, FQNNGV. CDR3 size: 12 residues. The entire variable domain, with the rest obtained from reference TRBV11-2 and TRBJ1-3, is as follows: EAGVAQSPRYKIIEKRQSVAFWCNPISGHATLYWYQQILGQGPKLLIQFQNNGVVDDSQLPKDRFSAERLKGVDSTLKIQPAKLEDSAVYLCASSSVGNTIYFGEGSWLTVV.

In nucleotides, the CDR3 is TGTGCCAGCAGCTTAATGTTAGAAGACAGCCCGACCGGGGAGCTGTTTTTT. Protein product: CASSLMLEDSPTGELFF. This rearrangement joins TRBV7-9 to TRBJ2-2; TRBD1 might be the D (5 bases). This CDR3 contains 17 residues. V lost 2 bases to trimming and J lost 5 bases, with 18 bases between them. Per the germline V gene, CDR1 is SEHNR and CDR2 is FQNEAQ (reference sequence). Based on the CDR3 plus reference TRBV7-9 and TRBJ2-2, the full variable domain is DTGVSQNPRHKITKRGQNVTFRCDPISEHNRLYWYRQTLGQGPEFLTYFQNEAQLEKSRLLSDRFSAERPKGSFSTLEIQRTEQGDSAMYLCASSLMLEDSPTGELFFGEGSRLTVL.

The chain has TRBV5-4 and TRBJ2-3; TRBD2 agrees at 7 bases. CDR1 and CDR2 (germline): SGHNT, YYREEE (reference sequence). The length of the CDR3 is 15 residues. The V gene end was trimmed by 0 bases and the J gene end by 1 base; junction bases not matched to a gene: 2. The CDR3 DNA reads as TGTGCCAGCAGCTTGGTTCGGGGGGGCACAGATACGCAGTATTTT. Its protein is CASSLVRGGTDTQYF.

This clone was recorded only once. The chain carries TRBV2 and TRBJ1-4; TRBD1 might be the D (5 bases). Trimming took off 6 bases at V and 3 bases at J, with 14 bases between the two ends. Germline V gives CDR1 SNHLY, CDR2 FYNNEI. The CDR3 extends over 15 amino acids. The CDR3 reads CASSLQGSPNEKLFF. The CDR3 coding sequence is TGTGCCAGCAGCTTGCAGGGAAGCCCTAATGAAAAACTGTTTTTT.

This clone was counted between two and nine times. The rearrangement joins TRBV11-2 to TRBJ1-2; no clear D gene. V lost 5 bases, J lost 1 base, and 8 bases lay in between. Germline V CDR1 and CDR2: SGHAT, FQNNGV. The CDR3 extends over 13 amino acids. The CDR3 region is CASSPALNYGYTF. DNA of the CDR3: TGTGCCAGCAGCCCAGCCCTTAACTATGGCTACACCTTC.

The chain employs TRBV27 and TRBJ2-2; 10 bases match TRBD1. V lost 8 bases to trimming and J lost 7 bases; unmatched junction nucleotides: 10. This CDR3 has 15 residues. Per the germline V gene, CDR1 is MNHEY and CDR2 is SMNVEV (reference sequence). CDR3 sequence reads: CASRQTGGEFGELFF. CDR3 in DNA: TGTGCCAGCCGCCAGACAGGGGGCGAGTTCGGGGAGCTGTTTTTT.

The chain has TRBV6-6 and TRBJ2-7; D is perhaps TRBD2 (6 bases). Germline V gene data show CDR1 as MNHNY and CDR2 as SVGAGI (reference sequence). This CDR3 has 12 residues. The V gene lost 3 bases and the J gene lost 5 bases, with 8 bases spanning the gap. The CDR3 spells CASSYREDEQYF. The DNA of the CDR3 is TGTGCCAGCAGTTATAGGGAGGACGAGCAGTACTTC.